This TCR beta chain was captured in a study of shared clonotypes between healthy human individuals. CD4+ cells yielded CD45RA+ naive and CD45RA-negative memory subsets. Libraries were prepared by immunoSEQ multiplex PCR; TCRdb keeps only in-frame clonotypes and omits some of them. The sample carries about 1 million clones, about 80% recorded once. As concerns this clone: Other DNA sequences in the sample encode the same CDR3.

The CDR3 length is 15 residues. From germline, CDR1 is SGHKS and CDR2 YYEKEE (reference sequence). The V and J ends lost 0 bases and 0 bases respectively, with 7 bases between them. V usage is TRBV5-5 and J usage is TRBJ2-1, with D maybe TRBD2 (6 bases). Sequencing input: memory CD4+ T cells sorted from blood. As to subset: CD45RA-negative fraction. The receptor's source is a young man in good health. The CDR3 nucleotides are TGTGCCAGCAGCTTGGACGGGAGCTCCTACAATGAGCAGTTCTTC. It specifies CASSLDGSSYNEQFF. Together with reference TRBV5-5 and TRBJ2-1, the CDR3 gives the full variable domain: DAGVTQSPTHLIKTRGQQVTLRCSPISGHKSVSWYQQVLGQGPQFIFQYYEKEERGRGNFPDRFSARQFPNYSSELNVNALLLGDSALYLCASSLDGSSYNEQFFGPGTRLTVL.